The next 23 T cell receptor beta chains were all read from a single sample in a study of beta chain features in type 1 diabetes. All of the isolated RNA was reverse transcribed, so expressed TCRB transcripts were sequenced. Sequencing was performed with immunoSEQ multiplex PCR; in TCRdb, only in-frame clones are kept and a portion is missing. In the table there are about 410,000 clones, 14% of which are singletons. The specimen sequenced was naive CD4+ T cells from blood. These receptor sequences come from a man aged 25 to 45 in good health.

This chain connects TRBV5-4 to TRBJ1-4; weak D call: TRBD1 (5 bases). In germline, CDR1 is SGHNT, CDR2 YYREEE (reference sequence). The CDR3 sequence is 16 residues long. V was shortened by 4 bases and J by 3 bases, with 16 bases between the two germline ends. The CDR3 DNA reads TGTGCCAGCAGCCCGGGGAGGGGCGCGTCTAATGAAAAACTGTTTTTT. This gives the protein CASSPGRGASNEKLFF.

This clone was found a few times. This CDR3 is CASSFSRTTSTDTQYF. The DNA of the CDR3 is TGTGCCAGCAGCTTTAGTAGGACTACATCCACAGATACGCAGTATTTT. The chain has TRBV7-2 and TRBJ2-3; a possible D gene is TRBD2 (6 bases). This CDR3 has 16 amino acids. Trimming shortened V by 3 bases and J by 2 bases, and 15 bases separated the two germline ends. Germline lookup yields CDR1 SGHTA and CDR2 FQGNSA.

This clone was detected only a few times. The J gene is TRBJ1-2, the V gene TRBV20-1, with D hard to call. Trimming removed 4 bases at V and 7 bases at J, with 10 bases between. The length of the CDR3 is 11 residues. CDR1 and CDR2 (germline): DFQATT, SNEGSKA (reference sequence). CDR3 DNA sequence: TGCAGTGCTAAAAGGGCAGGTGGCTACACCTTC. It yields the protein CSAKRAGGYTF.

The V call is TRBV30, the J call TRBJ1-4; D remains unclear. Between the trimmed V and J ends, which lost 2 bases and 5 bases, there was a span of 15 bases. The CDR3 spans 15 residues. Germline CDR1 GTSNPN, CDR2 SVGIG (reference sequence). The CDR3 reads CAWSRRNGVNEKLFF. DNA of the CDR3: TGTGCCTGGAGTCGGAGGAACGGAGTGAATGAAAAACTGTTTTTT.

This clone was seen only a few times. The chain joins TRBV27 to TRBJ2-1, with D unresolved. Germline lookup yields CDR1 MNHEY and CDR2 SMNVEV (reference sequence). Trimming removed 5 bases at V and 9 bases at J, with 14 bases between. This CDR3 has 13 residues. CDR3 DNA: TGTGCCAGCAGTAGAGTAGCCAGCAGTGAGCAGTTCTTC. Its translation is CASSRVASSEQFF.

The rearrangement joins TRBV27 to TRBJ1-2; D uncertain. In germline, CDR1 is MNHEY, CDR2 SMNVEV (reference sequence). Between the trimmed V and J ends, which lost 3 bases and 8 bases, there was a span of 10 bases. The CDR3 spans 12 residues. The CDR3 nucleotides read TGTGCCAGCAGTTTGAGAGGGTTAGGCTACACCTTC. This sequence encodes CASSLRGLGYTF.

This clone was found a few times. V usage is TRBV11-3 and J usage is TRBJ2-1; 14 positions match TRBD2. The CDR3 has 15 amino acids. Unmatched junction bases numbered 3, after V lost 4 bases and J lost 7 bases. The germline V gene has CDR1 SGHNT and CDR2 YENEEA. CDR3 amino acids: CASSSRTSGGNEQFF. The CDR3 DNA follows: TGTGCCAGCAGCTCTCGGACTAGCGGGGGGAATGAGCAGTTCTTC.

The chain links TRBV4-1 to TRBJ2-5; D may match TRBD1 or TRBD2 (6 bases each). CDR1 is MGHRA, CDR2 YSYEKL, per germline. V lost 0 bases to trimming and J lost 5 bases, with 10 bases between them. The CDR3 covers 14 residues. This CDR3 reads CASSQEGGQETQYF. The CDR3 coding sequence is TGCGCCAGCAGCCAAGAGGGAGGACAGGAGACCCAGTACTTC.

This clone was detected only a few times. CDR3 DNA: TGTGCCAGCAGTGCCAGGGAAGAGACCCAGTACTTC. This encodes CASSAREETQYF. The rearrangement uses TRBV2 and TRBJ2-5; possible D gene TRBD1, 5 bases. Germline CDR1 and CDR2: SNHLY and FYNNEI. This CDR3 contains 12 residues. Between the trimmed V and J ends, which lost 4 bases and 3 bases, there was a span of 6 bases.

In this sample, this clone turned up a few times. The chain joins TRBV7-9 to TRBJ2-1; 7 bases are shared with TRBD2. From germline, CDR1 is SEHNR and CDR2 FQNEAQ (reference sequence). The CDR3 has 16 amino acids. The J segment lost 8 bases and the V segment lost 1 base, leaving 11 bases of the junction unmatched. The CDR3 protein is CASSLGQGLLADEQFF. The DNA of the CDR3 is TGTGCCAGCAGCTTAGGTCAAGGGTTGCTAGCGGATGAGCAGTTCTTC.

The chain carries TRBV30 and TRBJ1-4, with 8 bases matching TRBD1. CDR3 length: 13 amino acids. From germline, CDR1 is GTSNPN and CDR2 SVGIG (reference sequence). V gave up 5 bases and J gave up 1 base; unmatched junction bases: 0. The CDR3 loop is CAWDRGTNEKLFF. The CDR3 DNA reads TGTGCCTGGGACAGGGGAACTAATGAAAAACTGTTTTTT.

The chain couples TRBV21-1 to TRBJ1-2. TRBV21-1 is an annotated pseudogene. This CDR3 comprises 13 residues. The CDR3 coding sequence is TGTGCCATCCTACCTCTACCAAACTATGGCTACACCTTC. This gives the protein CAILPLPNYGYTF.

The chain combines TRBV5-6 with TRBJ1-1; D possibly corresponds to TRBD1 (5 bases). The CDR3 is made up of 16 amino acids. The germline V gene encodes CDR1 SGHDT and CDR2 YYEEEE. The V end lost 4 bases, the J end lost 0 bases, and 16 bases lay between the germline ends. The CDR3 protein is CASSLLGTEMNTEAFF. The CDR3 DNA reads TGTGCCAGCAGCCTGCTAGGGACTGAGATGAACACTGAAGCTTTCTTT.

This clone was seen a handful of times. The chain carries TRBV28 and TRBJ2-7, with a weak D call TRBD2 (5 bases). Germline CDR1 reads MDHEN; CDR2 reads SYDVKM. The CDR3 covers 14 residues. V was clipped by 5 bases and J by 0 bases, with 11 bases between them. The CDR3 DNA is TGTGCCAGCAGTGGAGGTTCGAGCTCCTACGAGCAGTACTTC. Its protein product is CASSGGSSSYEQYF.

This sequence joins TRBV19 and TRBJ1-1; possibly TRBD1 for D (5 bases). The CDR3 extends over 15 amino acids. Trimming stripped 3 bases from V and 0 bases from J, with 11 bases between. Germline CDR1 is LNHDA and CDR2 is SQIVND (reference sequence). In DNA form, the CDR3 reads TGTGCCAGTAGTATGGCAGGGACGATGAACACTGAAGCTTTCTTT. Translation gives CASSMAGTMNTEAFF. The full variable domain, with the rest looked up from reference TRBV19 and TRBJ1-1, is DGGITQSPKYLFRKEGQNVTLSCEQNLNHDAMYWYRQDPGQGLRLIYYSQIVNDFQKGDIAEGYSVSREKKESFPLTVTSAQKNPTAFYLCASSMAGTMNTEAFFGQGTRLTVV.

This clone was seen a few times. The chain employs TRBV9 and TRBJ2-4; D not certain. This CDR3 spans 15 amino acids. V dropped 3 bases and J dropped 1 base, with 11 bases sitting between them. Per the germline V gene, CDR1 is SGDLS and CDR2 is YYNGEE. Here the CDR3 reads CASSDHPSAKNIQYF. The CDR3 region has the DNA TGTGCCAGCAGCGATCACCCCTCGGCCAAAAACATTCAGTACTTC.

This sequence joins TRBV11-1 and TRBJ2-5; D might be TRBD1 (5 bases). V lost 1 base to trimming and J lost 6 bases, with 9 bases between them. From germline, CDR1 is SGHAT and CDR2 FQDESV (reference sequence). The CDR3 length is 13 residues. DNA of the CDR3: TGTGCCAGCAGCTTAGGACAGCGAAAGACCCAGTACTTC. Amino acid sequence: CASSLGQRKTQYF.

This clone came up a few times. The chain recombines TRBV4-3 with TRBJ2-1; D is possibly TRBD1 (6 bases). V lost 0 bases, J lost 7 bases, and 13 bases lay in between. The CDR3 totals 15 residues. Germline V CDR1 and CDR2: LGHNA, YSLEER. CDR3 in DNA: TGCGCCAGCAGCCAAGATCAGGGGAAGTGGAATGAGCAGTTCTTC. This codes for CASSQDQGKWNEQFF.

This clone was seen a few times. The rearrangement links TRBV11-2 to TRBJ2-2, with 9 bases that match TRBD1. CDR1 and CDR2 (germline): SGHAT, FQNNGV. There are 15 residues in the CDR3. Trimming removed 8 bases from V and 4 bases from J; junction bases left unmatched: 8. The CDR3 coding sequence is TGTGCCAGCTCTCCCGGACAGGGGTTCACCGGGGAGCTGTTTTTT. It encodes CASSPGQGFTGELFF.

This rearrangement joins TRBV30 to TRBJ1-3; D gene unclear. Germline V gene sequence: CDR1 GTSNPN, CDR2 SVGIG (reference sequence). This CDR3 contains 15 residues. V was trimmed by 0 bases and J by 0 bases, leaving 9 bases between them. CDR3 loop: CAWSVGRRSGNTIYF. CDR3 DNA sequence: TGTGCCTGGAGTGTTGGTAGGCGCTCTGGAAACACCATATATTTT.

The chain's CDR3 is CASSPLAGADLPPTDTQYF. The CDR3 DNA reads as TGTGCCAGCAGCCCTCTAGCGGGGGCCGACTTACCACCCACAGATACGCAGTATTTT. The chain employs TRBV13 and TRBJ2-3, with TRBD2 matching 10 bases. V was pared by 5 bases and J by 2 bases, with 16 bases of the junction left unmatched. Per the germline V gene, CDR1 is PRHDT and CDR2 is FYEKMQ (reference sequence). The CDR3 sequence is 19 residues long. Variable domain in full (rest from reference TRBV13 and TRBJ2-3): AAGVIQSPRHLIKEKRETATLKCYPIPRHDTVYWYQQGPGQDPQFLISFYEKMQSDKGSIPDRFSAQQFSDYHSELNMSSLELGDSALYFCASSPLAGADLPPTDTQYFGPGTRLTVL.

The chain employs TRBV4-2 and TRBJ2-3, with 8 bases matching TRBD2. CDR3 length equals 15 residues. V lost 5 bases, J lost 4 bases, and 8 bases stayed unmatched. Germline V CDR1 and CDR2: LGHNA, YNFKEQ. CDR3 sequence reads: CASSGAGAGPDTQYF. Written as DNA, the CDR3 is TGTGCCAGCAGCGGAGCGGGAGCCGGCCCAGATACGCAGTATTTT.

There are a few counts of this clone. The V and J genes are TRBV30 and TRBJ1-2; D might be TRBD1 (5 bases). The germline V gene encodes CDR1 GTSNPN and CDR2 SVGIG (reference sequence). Trimming removed 0 bases from V and 8 bases from J, with 31 bases in between. This CDR3 comprises 19 residues. CDR3 DNA: TGTGCCTGGAGTGTTCGGGGCGTAAGAGGGTCCGGAATAGGGAGCGGCTACACCTTC. Translating it yields CAWSVRGVRGSGIGSGYTF.